This T cell receptor (beta chain) came from a study of control samples from healthy donors and cancer patients. With V trimmed by 7 bases and J by 4 bases, 6 bases remained unmatched. This CDR3 region has 13 residues. The germline V gene has CDR1 LNHDA and CDR2 SQIVND (reference sequence). Measured with immunoSEQ multiplex PCR; TCRdb has only the in-frame clones, and not every one. The table shows over 150,000 clones, with around 95% occurring only once. This sequence joins TRBV19 and TRBJ1-1; TRBD1 aligns across 7 bases. The TCR was taken from a man aged 35-49 years in good health. Sample: blood. CDR3 loop: CASTEDRFTEAFF. The CDR3 DNA reads TGTGCCAGTACCGAGGACAGGTTCACTGAAGCTTTCTTT.